Detailed here is one T cell receptor beta chain. The data were taken from a study of control samples from healthy donors and cancer patients. Here immunoSEQ multiplex PCR was the method, and the copy in TCRdb shows in-frame clones only, minus some. The sample has 90,000 or so clones, around 85% seen once. Germline V gene data show CDR1 as KGHDR and CDR2 as SFDVKD. V was shortened by 0 bases and J by 4 bases, with 23 bases between the two germline ends. The CDR3 extends over 19 amino acids. The sequencing sample was made of PBMCs. The source of this sequence is a man aged 65-85 years with lung cancer. This rearrangement joins TRBV24-1 to TRBJ1-2; D not resolved. The CDR3 sequence is CATSDLGAPTGRFIYGYTF. CDR3 coding DNA: TGTGCCACCAGTGATTTGGGAGCCCCGACTGGGAGATTTATCTATGGCTACACCTTC.